This TCR beta chain derives from a study of cytomegalovirus exposure and HLA in healthy donors. PCR employed 60 Vbeta and 13 Jbeta primers. The protocol was immunoSEQ multiplex PCR, while the TCRdb copy is restricted to in-frame clones and leaves out a portion. Altogether 110,000 to 150,000 clones are present, about three quarters being singletons, with the ten largest covering less than 5%. CDR3 size: 15 residues. Germline CDR1 reads SGHAT; CDR2 reads FQNNGV. The V segment lost 5 bases and the J segment 3 bases; nucleotides outside the gene matches: 7. The receptor was derived from a male donor in good health and CMV-seronegative. The sequenced material came from PBMCs. This chain links TRBV11-2 with TRBJ2-3; 8 bases line up with TRBD2. The CDR3 region has the DNA TGTGCCAGCAGCCGCGGGGCTAGCGGGACAGATACGCAGTATTTT. Translated, it gives CASSRGASGTDTQYF.